This T cell receptor (beta chain) was recorded in a study of tumor-infiltrating lymphocytes in primary liver carcinoma. The study, taken as a whole, reports: Tumor top-250-clone fraction significantly exceeded that of blood (p = 0.039).

The blood RNA (from unsorted whole blood) was obtained, and germline DNA was also extracted. Presurgery, approximately 3.9 milliliters of peripheral blood were collected. A primer matching the constant region was used to make TCR beta cDNA from around 460 ng of total RNA. Slightly modified ARM-PCR with three nested multiplex PCR rounds yielded TCR beta libraries. The opening two PCR rounds, about 11 cycles each, paired TRBV1-TRBV30 forward primers with a C-beta reverse primer. MiXCR, run by TCRdb on the multiplex PCR reads, gives a single entry per CDR3 protein. The sample yields about 310,000 distinct CDR3 sequences, roughly 60% seen once. V was cut by 1 base and J by 0 bases, with 11 bases left in between. CDR3 length equals 16 residues. The germline gives CDR1 MGHRA, CDR2 YSYEKL. Details on this clonotype: The antigen is undetermined.

This TCR was recovered from a young woman with primary liver carcinoma and hepatitis B virus infection. Source material: peripheral blood. The chain employs TRBV4-1 and TRBJ2-3; weak D call: TRBD2 (5 bases). Here the CDR3 reads CASSQALGDSTDTQYF. The CDR3 DNA sequence: TGCGCCAGCAGCCAAGCCCTCGGGGATAGCACAGATACGCAGTATTTT.